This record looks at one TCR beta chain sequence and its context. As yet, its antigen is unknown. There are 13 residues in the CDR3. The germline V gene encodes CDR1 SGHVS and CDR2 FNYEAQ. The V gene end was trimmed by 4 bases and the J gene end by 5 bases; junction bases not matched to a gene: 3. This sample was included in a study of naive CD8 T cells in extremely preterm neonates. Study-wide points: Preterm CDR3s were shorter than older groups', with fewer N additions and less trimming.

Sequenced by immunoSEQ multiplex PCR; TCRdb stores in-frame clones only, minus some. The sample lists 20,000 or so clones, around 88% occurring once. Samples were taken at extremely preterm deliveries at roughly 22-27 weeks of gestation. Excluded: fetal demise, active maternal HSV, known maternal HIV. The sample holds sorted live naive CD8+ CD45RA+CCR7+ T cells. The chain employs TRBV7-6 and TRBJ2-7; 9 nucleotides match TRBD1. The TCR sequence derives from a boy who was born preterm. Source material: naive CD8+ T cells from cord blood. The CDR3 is CASSWTGENEQYF. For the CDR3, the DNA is TGTGCCAGCAGCTGGACAGGGGAAAACGAGCAGTACTTC.